One TCR beta chain is described in this entry. Its target is unknown. This record belongs to a study of T cell responses to AZD1222 COVID-19 vaccine. V trimming: 5 bases; J trimming: 4 bases; junction bases outside the gene matches: 9. CDR1 and CDR2 (germline): MNHEY, SVGAGI. The CDR3 loop spans 15 amino acids. This table comes from immunoSEQ multiplex PCR, and its TCRdb copy is limited to in-frame clones, with some not included. The table records roughly 78,000 clones, roughly 85% of them present only once. Study-wide results and caveats: Spike as a whole was targeted by vaccine-associated CD4 TCRs, dominant at 160-218 and 743-854.

Sequencing was performed on peripheral blood, taken on day 0 of AZD1222 vaccination. This rearrangement joins TRBV6-5 to TRBJ1-1, with 8 bases aligning to TRBD1. This TCR derives from an adult in good health. The chain's CDR3 is CASSKPGTGGTEAFF. The CDR3 region has the DNA TGTGCCAGCAGTAAACCCGGGACAGGAGGCACTGAAGCTTTCTTT.